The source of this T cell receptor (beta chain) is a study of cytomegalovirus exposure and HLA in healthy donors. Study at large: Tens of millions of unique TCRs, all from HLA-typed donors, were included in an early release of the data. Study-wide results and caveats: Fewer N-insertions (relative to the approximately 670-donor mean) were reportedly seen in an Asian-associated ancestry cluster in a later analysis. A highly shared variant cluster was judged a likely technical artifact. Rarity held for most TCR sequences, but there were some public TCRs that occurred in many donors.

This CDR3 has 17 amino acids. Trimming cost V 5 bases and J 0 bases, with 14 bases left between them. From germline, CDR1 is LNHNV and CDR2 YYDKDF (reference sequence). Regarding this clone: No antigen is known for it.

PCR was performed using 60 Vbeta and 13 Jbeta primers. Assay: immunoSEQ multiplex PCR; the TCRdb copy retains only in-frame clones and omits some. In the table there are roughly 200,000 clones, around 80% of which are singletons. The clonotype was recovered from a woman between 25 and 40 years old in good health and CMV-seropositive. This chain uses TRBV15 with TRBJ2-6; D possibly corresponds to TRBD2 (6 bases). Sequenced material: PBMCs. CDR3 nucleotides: TGTGCCACCAGCCGACTAGGGTTGCGCTCTGGGGCCAACGTCCTGACTTTC. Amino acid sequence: CATSRLGLRSGANVLTF.